Given below is one TCR beta chain in context. Antigen unknown. This entry is derived from a study of cytomegalovirus exposure and HLA in healthy donors. For the study at large: Assignment to the Caucasian-associated ancestry cluster applied to approximately 80% of the approximately 360 genotyped donors. Study-wide results and caveats: Later, TCR association rates were found to vary by HLA locus, highest for DRB1 and lowest for HLA-C. In a later analysis, TCR beta V- and J-gene trimming was associated with a missense DCLRE1C variant.

PCR used 60 Vbeta primers and 13 Jbeta primers. Measured with immunoSEQ multiplex PCR; TCRdb has only the in-frame clones, and not every one. The sample includes under 150,000 clones, 75% to 85% of them seen just once. Germline CDR1 reads SGHVS; CDR2 reads FQNEAQ. The CDR3 is 14 amino acids. V was pared by 1 base and J by 5 bases, with 5 bases of the junction left unmatched. The receptor was derived from a girl under 10 years old in good health and CMV-seronegative. The J gene is TRBJ2-7, the V gene TRBV7-8; 7 positions match TRBD2. The sequenced sample consisted of PBMCs. Here the CDR3 reads CASSLVAGANEQYF. The DNA of the CDR3 is TGTGCCAGCAGCTTAGTTGCGGGAGCAAACGAGCAGTACTTC.